Listed below are T cell receptor beta chains from one sample, sequenced in a study of shared T cell receptors in the human thymus. This table comes from immunoSEQ multiplex PCR, and its TCRdb copy is limited to in-frame clones, with some not included. The sample shows hundreds of thousands of clones, roughly 94% of them seen only once. Input material: thymocytes. All receptors come from a human donor. CDR3s include the opening cysteine and the closing phenylalanine or tryptophan.

TRBV27 | CAATLKGSTPSGANVLTF
TRBV4-1 | CASSRNIGPTVGNEQFF
TRBV19 | CASSSGTDRSYEQYF
TRBV28 | CASSSNRGQLAGKTYEQYF
TRBV6-4 | CASSDSGEDRVNYGYTF
TRBV6-1 | CASSEYYRGPGQGTYNEQFF
TRBV5-1 | CASSLAVPRNGYVMNTEAFF
TRBV14 | CASSRLADYEQYF
TRBV7-2 | CASSLVNGGEGYEQYF
TRBV7-9 | CASSSRRRNTEAFF
TRBV28 | CASSPPPRPGQASYEQYF
TRBV6-1 | CASSSTGNYGYTF
TRBV6-5 | CASSYWAGGTDTQYF
TRBV7-9 | CASSLGAGWLAGAGEQFF
TRBV10-1 | CASSESGLSEQFF
TRBV7-9 | CASSPRQGADTQYF
TRBV28 | CASSPSVGGTQPQHF
TRBV5-1 | CASSLKGQGVRGLSGELFF
TRBV11-2 | CASSRLDEKLFF
TRBV5-1 | CASLGGEETQYF
TRBV28 | CASTYSQGGDNQPQHF
TRBV6-1 | CASRGANEQFF
TRBV4-1 | CASSQYPGVRGLNEQFF